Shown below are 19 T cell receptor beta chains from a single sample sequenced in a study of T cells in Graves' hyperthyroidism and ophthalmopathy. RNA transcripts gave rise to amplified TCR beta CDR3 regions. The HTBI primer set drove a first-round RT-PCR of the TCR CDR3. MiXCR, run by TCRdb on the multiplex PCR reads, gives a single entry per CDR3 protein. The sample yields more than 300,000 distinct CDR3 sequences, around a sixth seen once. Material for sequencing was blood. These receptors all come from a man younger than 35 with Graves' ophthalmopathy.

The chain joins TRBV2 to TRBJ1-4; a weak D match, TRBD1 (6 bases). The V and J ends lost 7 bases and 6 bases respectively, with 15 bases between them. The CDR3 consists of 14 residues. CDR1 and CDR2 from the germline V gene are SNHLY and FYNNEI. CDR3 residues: CASTPRTVYEKLFF. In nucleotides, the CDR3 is TGTGCCAGCACTCCAAGGACAGTGTATGAAAAACTGTTTTTT.

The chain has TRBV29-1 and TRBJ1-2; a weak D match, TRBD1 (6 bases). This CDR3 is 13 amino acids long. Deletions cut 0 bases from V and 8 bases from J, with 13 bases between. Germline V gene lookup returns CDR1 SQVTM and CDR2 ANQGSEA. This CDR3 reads CSVEDQGGRGYTF. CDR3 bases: TGCAGCGTTGAAGATCAAGGGGGGCGCGGCTACACCTTC.

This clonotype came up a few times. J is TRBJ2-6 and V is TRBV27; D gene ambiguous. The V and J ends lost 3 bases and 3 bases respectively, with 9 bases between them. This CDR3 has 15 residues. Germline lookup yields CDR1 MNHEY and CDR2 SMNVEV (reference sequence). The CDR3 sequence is CASSFSQGGANVLTF. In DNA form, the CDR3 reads TGTGCCAGCAGTTTCTCTCAAGGTGGGGCCAACGTCCTGACTTTC.

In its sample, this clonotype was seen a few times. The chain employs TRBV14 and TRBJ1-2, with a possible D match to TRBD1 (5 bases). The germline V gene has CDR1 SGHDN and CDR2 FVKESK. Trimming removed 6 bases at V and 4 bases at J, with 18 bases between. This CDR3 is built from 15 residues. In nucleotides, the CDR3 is TGTGCCAGCAGTCCAGGCTTCCGGGACCTCTATGGCTACACCTTC. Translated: CASSPGFRDLYGYTF. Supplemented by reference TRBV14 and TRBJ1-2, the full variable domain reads EAGVTQFPSHSVIEKGQTVTLRCDPISGHDNLYWYRRVMGKEIKFLLHFVKESKQDESGMPNNRFLAERTGGTYSTLKVQPAELEDSGVYFCASSPGFRDLYGYTFGSGTRLTVV.

Here the CDR3 DNA reads TGTGCCAGCAGCGTAGAGGCCCAGGGGCGGGATTCACCCCTCCACTTT. Its protein product is CASSVEAQGRDSPLHF. The V gene is TRBV9, the J gene TRBJ1-6; a possible D gene is TRBD1 (6 bases). Trimming shortened V by 0 bases and J by 8 bases, and 15 bases separated the two germline ends. The CDR3 length is 16 residues. Germline assignment: CDR1 SGDLS and CDR2 YYNGEE.

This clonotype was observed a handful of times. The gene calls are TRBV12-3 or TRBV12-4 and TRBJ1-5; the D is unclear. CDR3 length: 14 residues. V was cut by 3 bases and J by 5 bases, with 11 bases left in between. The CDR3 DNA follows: TGTGCCAGCAGTTTTTCGGGAAGGGATCAGCCCCAGCATTTT. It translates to CASSFSGRDQPQHF.

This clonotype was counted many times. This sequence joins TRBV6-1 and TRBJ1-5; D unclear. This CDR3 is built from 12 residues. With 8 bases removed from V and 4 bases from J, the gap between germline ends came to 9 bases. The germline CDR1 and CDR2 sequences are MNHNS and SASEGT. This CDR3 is CASGVANQPQHF. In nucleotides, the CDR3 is TGTGCCAGCGGGGTTGCGAATCAGCCCCAGCATTTT.

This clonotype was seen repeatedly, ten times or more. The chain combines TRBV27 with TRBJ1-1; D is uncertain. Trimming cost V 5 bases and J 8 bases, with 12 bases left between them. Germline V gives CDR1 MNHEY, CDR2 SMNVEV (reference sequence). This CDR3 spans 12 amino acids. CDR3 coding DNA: TGTGCCAGCAGTCCAACGGGCTCCGAAGCTTTCTTT. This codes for CASSPTGSEAFF.

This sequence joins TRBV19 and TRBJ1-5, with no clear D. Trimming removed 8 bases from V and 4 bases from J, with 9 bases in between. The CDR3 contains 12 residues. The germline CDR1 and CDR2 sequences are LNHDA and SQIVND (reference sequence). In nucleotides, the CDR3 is TGTGCCAGTTCAGCGCGGAATCAGCCCCAGCATTTT. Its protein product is CASSARNQPQHF. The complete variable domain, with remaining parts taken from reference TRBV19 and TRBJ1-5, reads DGGITQSPKYLFRKEGQNVTLSCEQNLNHDAMYWYRQDPGQGLRLIYYSQIVNDFQKGDIAEGYSVSREKKESFPLTVTSAQKNPTAFYLCASSARNQPQHFGDGTRLSIL.

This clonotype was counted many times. CDR3 nucleotides: TGTGCCAGCTCACCTAACAGGAAGAACACTGAAGCTTTCTTT. Amino acid sequence: CASSPNRKNTEAFF. This chain joins TRBV18 and TRBJ1-1, with a tentative D call TRBD1 (5 bases). Germline CDR1 and CDR2: KGHSH and LQKENI. Trimming cost V 3 bases and J 1 base, with 9 bases left between them. The CDR3 is 14 residues long.

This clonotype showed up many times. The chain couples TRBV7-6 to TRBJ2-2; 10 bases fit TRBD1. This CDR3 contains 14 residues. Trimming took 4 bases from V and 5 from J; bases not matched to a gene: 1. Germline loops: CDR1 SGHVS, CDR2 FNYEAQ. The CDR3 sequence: CASSSGQGTGELFF. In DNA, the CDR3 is TGTGCCAGCAGCTCGGGACAGGGGACCGGGGAGCTGTTTTTT.

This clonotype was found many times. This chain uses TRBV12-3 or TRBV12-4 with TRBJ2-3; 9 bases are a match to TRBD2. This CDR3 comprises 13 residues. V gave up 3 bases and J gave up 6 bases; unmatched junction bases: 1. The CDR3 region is CASSFAGGDTQYF. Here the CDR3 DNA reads TGTGCCAGCAGTTTTGCGGGGGGGGATACGCAGTATTTT.

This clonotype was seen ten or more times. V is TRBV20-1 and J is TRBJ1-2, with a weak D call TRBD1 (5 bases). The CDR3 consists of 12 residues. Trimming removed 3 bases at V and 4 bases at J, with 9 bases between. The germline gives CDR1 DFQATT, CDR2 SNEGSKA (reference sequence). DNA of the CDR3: TGCAGTGCTAGGACAGCATCCTATGGCTACACCTTC. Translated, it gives CSARTASYGYTF.

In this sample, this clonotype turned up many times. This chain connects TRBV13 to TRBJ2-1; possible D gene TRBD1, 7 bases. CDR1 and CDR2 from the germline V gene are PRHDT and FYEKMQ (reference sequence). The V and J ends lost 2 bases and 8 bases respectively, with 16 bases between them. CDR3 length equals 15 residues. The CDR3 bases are TGTGCCAGCAGCTTACAGGCAGGGGGGACCCATGAGCAGTTCTTC. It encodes CASSLQAGGTHEQFF.

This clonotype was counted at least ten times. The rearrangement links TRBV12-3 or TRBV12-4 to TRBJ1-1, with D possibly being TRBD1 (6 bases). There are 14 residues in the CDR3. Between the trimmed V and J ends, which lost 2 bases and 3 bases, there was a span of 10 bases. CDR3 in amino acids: CASSLLGADTEAFF. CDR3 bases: TGTGCCAGCAGTTTACTGGGGGCGGACACTGAAGCTTTCTTT.

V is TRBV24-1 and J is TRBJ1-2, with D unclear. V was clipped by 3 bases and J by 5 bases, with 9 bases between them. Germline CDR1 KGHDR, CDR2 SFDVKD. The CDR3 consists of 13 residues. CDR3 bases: TGTGCCACCAGTGATGGGTGGGGTTATGGCTACACCTTC. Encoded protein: CATSDGWGYGYTF.

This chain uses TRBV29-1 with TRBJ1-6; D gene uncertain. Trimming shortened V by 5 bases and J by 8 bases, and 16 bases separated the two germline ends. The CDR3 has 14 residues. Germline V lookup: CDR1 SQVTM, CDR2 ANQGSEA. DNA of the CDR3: TGCAGCGTTCGGGTGGGAGCCATGGATTCACCCCTCCACTTT. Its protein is CSVRVGAMDSPLHF.

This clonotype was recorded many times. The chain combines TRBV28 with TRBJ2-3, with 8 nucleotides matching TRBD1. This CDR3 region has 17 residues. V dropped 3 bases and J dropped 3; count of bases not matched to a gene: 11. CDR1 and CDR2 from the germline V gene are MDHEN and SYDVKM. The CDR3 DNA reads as TGTGCCAGCAGTTTTGGGCAGGGGGCGCGTTTAACAGATACGCAGTATTTT. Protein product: CASSFGQGARLTDTQYF.

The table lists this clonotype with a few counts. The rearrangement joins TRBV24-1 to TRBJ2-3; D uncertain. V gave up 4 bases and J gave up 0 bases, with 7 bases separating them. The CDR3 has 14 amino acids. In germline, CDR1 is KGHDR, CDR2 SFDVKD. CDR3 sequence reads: CATSEPDSTDTQYF. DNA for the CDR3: TGTGCCACCAGTGAACCCGACAGCACAGATACGCAGTATTTT.